This is a list of T cell receptor beta chains from one sample in a study of cytomegalovirus exposure and HLA in healthy donors. Produced via immunoSEQ multiplex PCR; TCRdb's table is partial and in-frame only. This table holds over 150,000 clones, over 70% found once. Sequenced sample: PBMCs. The receptors come from a boy aged 2 to 9 in good health and CMV-seronegative. Both conserved end residues are part of each CDR3. The D gene is left open where the match is weak. A clone size is listed for some rows: how often the clone was seen (once, few, many), or a class if it is expanded.

V: TRBV5-4
D: -
J: TRBJ2-2
size: -
CDR3: CASQYDRNTGELFF

V: TRBV5-1
D: TRBD2
J: TRBJ2-5
size: -
CDR3: CASSLGDRGGYQETQYF

V: TRBV29-1
D: -
J: TRBJ1-1
size: -
CDR3: CSGDTFPSMNTEAFF

V: TRBV6-5
D: TRBD1
J: TRBJ1-2
size: -
CDR3: CASSPWDRGGYTF

V: TRBV5-6
D: TRBD1
J: TRBJ2-1
size: once
CDR3: CASSYFAGGRAGEQFF

V: TRBV2
D: TRBD1
J: TRBJ1-1
size: -
CDR3: CASSEGTGTGAFF

V: TRBV23-1
D: -
J: TRBJ1-1
size: once
CDR3: CASSQGPNTEAFF

V: TRBV30
D: -
J: TRBJ1-1
size: -
CDR3: CAWRVQWGANTEAFF

V: TRBV19
D: -
J: TRBJ1-5
size: -
CDR3: CATSPKSTVYSNQPQHF

V: TRBV19
D: TRBD1
J: TRBJ1-1
size: few
CDR3: CASSIDLGTVEAFF

V: TRBV30
D: -
J: TRBJ2-3
size: -
CDR3: CGGRPKLTDTQYF

V: TRBV4-3
D: TRBD1
J: TRBJ2-1
size: once
CDR3: CASSQDGGDRSYNEQFF

V: TRBV9
D: -
J: TRBJ2-1
size: -
CDR3: CASSVGDSSYNEQFF

V: TRBV5-6
D: -
J: TRBJ2-7
size: -
CDR3: CASSFGQGFGEQYF

V: TRBV7-9
D: -
J: TRBJ2-1
size: once
CDR3: CASSKGGSEQFF

V: TRBV7-2
D: -
J: TRBJ1-5
size: -
CDR3: CASSKNGVINQPQHF

V: TRBV28
D: TRBD1
J: TRBJ1-1
size: -
CDR3: CASIPPGQMNTEAFF

V: TRBV4-2
D: TRBD1
J: TRBJ1-3
size: -
CDR3: CASSQDFRDRGLGNTIYF

V: TRBV6-5
D: -
J: TRBJ2-3
size: -
CDR3: CASSLGGHTQYF

V: TRBV6-1
D: TRBD1
J: TRBJ1-5
size: -
CDR3: CASSGQDSRNQPQHF